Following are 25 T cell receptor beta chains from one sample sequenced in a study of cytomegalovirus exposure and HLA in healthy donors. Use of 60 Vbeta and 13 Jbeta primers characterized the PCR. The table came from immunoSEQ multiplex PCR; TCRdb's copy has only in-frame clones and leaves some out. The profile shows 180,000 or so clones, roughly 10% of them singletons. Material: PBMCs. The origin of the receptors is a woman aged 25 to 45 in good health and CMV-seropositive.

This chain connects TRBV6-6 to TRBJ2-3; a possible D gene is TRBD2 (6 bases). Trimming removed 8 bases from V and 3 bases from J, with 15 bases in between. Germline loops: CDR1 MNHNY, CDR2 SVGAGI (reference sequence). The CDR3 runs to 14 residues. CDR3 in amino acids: CASLSAGRTDTQYF. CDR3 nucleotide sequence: TGTGCCAGCCTATCAGCGGGTAGAACAGATACGCAGTATTTT.

The CDR3 DNA sequence: TGCGCCAGCAGCTTGTGGGGGACAGGGGGTGAAAAACTGTTTTTT. This gives the protein CASSLWGTGGEKLFF. The chain joins TRBV5-1 to TRBJ1-4; 11 bases line up with TRBD1. Germline V lookup: CDR1 SGHRS, CDR2 YFSETQ. V dropped 1 base and J dropped 7; count of bases not matched to a gene: 3. The CDR3 spans 15 residues. The full variable domain, its missing parts supplied by reference TRBV5-1 and TRBJ1-4, is KAGVTQTPRYLIKTRGQQVTLSCSPISGHRSVSWYQQTPGQGLQFLFEYFSETQRNKGNFPGRFSGRQFSNSRSEMNVSTLELGDSALYLCASSLWGTGGEKLFFGSGTQLSVL.

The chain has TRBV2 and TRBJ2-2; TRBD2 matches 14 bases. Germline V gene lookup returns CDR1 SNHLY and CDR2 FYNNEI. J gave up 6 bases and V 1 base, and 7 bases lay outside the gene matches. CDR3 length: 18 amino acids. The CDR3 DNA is TGTGCCAGCAGTGAAGTCCGACTAGCGGGAGGGCCCGCCGGGGAGCTGTTTTTT. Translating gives CASSEVRLAGGPAGELFF.

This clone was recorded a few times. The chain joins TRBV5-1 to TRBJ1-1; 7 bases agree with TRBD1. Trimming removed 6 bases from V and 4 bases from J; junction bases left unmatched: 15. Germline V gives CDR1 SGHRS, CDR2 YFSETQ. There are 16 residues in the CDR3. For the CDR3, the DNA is TGCGCCAGCAACGAATTTGAGACAGGGTCAGGCACTGAAGCTTTCTTT. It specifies CASNEFETGSGTEAFF.

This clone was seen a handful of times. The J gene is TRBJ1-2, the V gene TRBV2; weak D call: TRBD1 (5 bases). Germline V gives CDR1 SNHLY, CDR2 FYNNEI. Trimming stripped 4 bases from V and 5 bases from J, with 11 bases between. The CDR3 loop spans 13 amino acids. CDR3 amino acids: CASSVGASYGYTF. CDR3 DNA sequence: TGTGCCAGCAGTGTAGGGGCGTCTTATGGCTACACCTTC.

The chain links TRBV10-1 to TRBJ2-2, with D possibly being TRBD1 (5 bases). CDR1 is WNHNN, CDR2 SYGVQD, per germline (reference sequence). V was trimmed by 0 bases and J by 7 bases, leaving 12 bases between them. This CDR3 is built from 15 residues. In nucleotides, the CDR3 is TGCGCCAGCAGTGAGTCCCAGGGATGGATCGGGGAGCTGTTTTTT. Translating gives CASSESQGWIGELFF.

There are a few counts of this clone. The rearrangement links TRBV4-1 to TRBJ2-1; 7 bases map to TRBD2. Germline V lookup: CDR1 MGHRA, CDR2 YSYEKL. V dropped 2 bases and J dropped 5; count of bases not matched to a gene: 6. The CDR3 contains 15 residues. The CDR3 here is CASSQPTSRHNEQFF. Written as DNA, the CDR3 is TGCGCCAGCAGCCAACCGACTAGCCGACACAATGAGCAGTTCTTC.

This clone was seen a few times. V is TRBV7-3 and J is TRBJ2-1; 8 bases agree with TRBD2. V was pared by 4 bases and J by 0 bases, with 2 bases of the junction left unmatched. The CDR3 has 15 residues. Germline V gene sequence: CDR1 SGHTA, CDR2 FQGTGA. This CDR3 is CASSSGLASYNEQFF. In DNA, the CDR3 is TGTGCCAGCAGCTCCGGACTAGCCTCCTACAATGAGCAGTTCTTC. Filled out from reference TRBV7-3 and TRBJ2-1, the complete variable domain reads GAGVSQTPSNKVTEKGKYVELRCDPISGHTALYWYRQSLGQGPEFLIYFQGTGAADDSGLPNDRFFAVRPEGSVSTLKIQRTERGDSAVYLCASSSGLASYNEQFFGPGTRLTVL.

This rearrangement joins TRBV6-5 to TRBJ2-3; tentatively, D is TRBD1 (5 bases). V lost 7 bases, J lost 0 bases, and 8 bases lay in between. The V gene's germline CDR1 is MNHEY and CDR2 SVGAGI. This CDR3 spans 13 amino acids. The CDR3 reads CASKTASTDTQYF. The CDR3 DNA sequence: TGTGCCAGCAAGACAGCTAGCACAGATACGCAGTATTTT.

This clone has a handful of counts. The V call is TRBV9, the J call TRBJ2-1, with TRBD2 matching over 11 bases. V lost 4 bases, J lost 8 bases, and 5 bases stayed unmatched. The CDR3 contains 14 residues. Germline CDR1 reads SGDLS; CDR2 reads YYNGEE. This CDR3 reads CASSFGTSGDEQFF. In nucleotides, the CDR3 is TGTGCCAGCAGCTTCGGGACTAGCGGCGATGAGCAGTTCTTC.

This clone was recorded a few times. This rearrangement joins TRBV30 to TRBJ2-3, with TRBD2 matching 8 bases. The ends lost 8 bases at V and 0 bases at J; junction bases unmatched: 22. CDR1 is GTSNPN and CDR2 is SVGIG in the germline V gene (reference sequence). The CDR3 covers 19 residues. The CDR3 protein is CARTPGILSSGSSTDTQYF. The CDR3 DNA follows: TGTGCCCGGACTCCAGGAATACTGTCTAGCGGGTCTAGCACAGATACGCAGTATTTT.

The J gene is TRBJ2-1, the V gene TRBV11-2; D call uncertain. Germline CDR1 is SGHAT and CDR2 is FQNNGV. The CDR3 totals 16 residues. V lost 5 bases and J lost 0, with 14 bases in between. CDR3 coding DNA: TGTGCCAGCAGCACCGTGACCTCTAGCTCCTACAATGAGCAGTTCTTC. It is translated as CASSTVTSSSYNEQFF.

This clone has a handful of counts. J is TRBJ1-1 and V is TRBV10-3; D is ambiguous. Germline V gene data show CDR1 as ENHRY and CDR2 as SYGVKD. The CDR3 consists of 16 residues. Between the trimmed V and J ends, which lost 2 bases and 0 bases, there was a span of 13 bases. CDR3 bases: TGTGCCATCAGTGAGCTCGGTGCTTCCATGAACACTGAAGCTTTCTTT. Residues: CAISELGASMNTEAFF.

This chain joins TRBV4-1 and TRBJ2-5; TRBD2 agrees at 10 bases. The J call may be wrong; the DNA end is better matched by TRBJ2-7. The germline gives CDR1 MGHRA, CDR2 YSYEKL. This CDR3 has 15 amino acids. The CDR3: CASSQEPSGSYEQYF. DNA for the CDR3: TGCGCCAGCAGCCAAGAGCCTAGCGGGAGCTACGAGCAGTACTTC.

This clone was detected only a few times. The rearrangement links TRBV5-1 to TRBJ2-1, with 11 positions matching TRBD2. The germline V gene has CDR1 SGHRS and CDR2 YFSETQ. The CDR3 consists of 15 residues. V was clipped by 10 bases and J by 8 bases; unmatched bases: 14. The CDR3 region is CASWIAGGPEDEQFF. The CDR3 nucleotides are TGCGCCTCCTGGATAGCGGGAGGGCCTGAGGATGAGCAGTTCTTC.

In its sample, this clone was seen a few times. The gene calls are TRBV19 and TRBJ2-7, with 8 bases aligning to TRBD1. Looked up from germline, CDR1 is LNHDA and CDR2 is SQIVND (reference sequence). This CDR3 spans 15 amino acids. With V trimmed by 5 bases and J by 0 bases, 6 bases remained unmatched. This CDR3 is CASSWGQAFSYEQYF. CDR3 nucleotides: TGTGCCAGTAGTTGGGGACAGGCATTCTCCTACGAGCAGTACTTC.

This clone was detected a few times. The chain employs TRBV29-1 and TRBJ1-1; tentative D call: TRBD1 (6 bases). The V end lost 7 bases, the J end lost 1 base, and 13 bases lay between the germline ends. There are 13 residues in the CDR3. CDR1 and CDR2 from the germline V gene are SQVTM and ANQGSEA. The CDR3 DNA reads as TGCAGCGCCGAGGGGGTATCGAACACTGAAGCTTTCTTT. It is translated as CSAEGVSNTEAFF.

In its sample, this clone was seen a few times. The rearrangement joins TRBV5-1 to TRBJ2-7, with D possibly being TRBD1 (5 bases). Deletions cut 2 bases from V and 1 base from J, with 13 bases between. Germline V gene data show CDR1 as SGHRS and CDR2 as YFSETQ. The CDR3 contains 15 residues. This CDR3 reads CASSFGAARSYEQYF. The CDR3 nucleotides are TGCGCCAGCAGCTTTGGGGCAGCTCGATCCTACGAGCAGTACTTC.

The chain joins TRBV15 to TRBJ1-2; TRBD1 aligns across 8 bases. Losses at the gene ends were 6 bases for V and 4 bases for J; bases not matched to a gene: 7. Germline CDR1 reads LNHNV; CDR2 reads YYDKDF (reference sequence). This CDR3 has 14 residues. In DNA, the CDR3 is TGTGCCACCAGTTTTCCGGGACAGGCCTATGGCTACACCTTC. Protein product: CATSFPGQAYGYTF.

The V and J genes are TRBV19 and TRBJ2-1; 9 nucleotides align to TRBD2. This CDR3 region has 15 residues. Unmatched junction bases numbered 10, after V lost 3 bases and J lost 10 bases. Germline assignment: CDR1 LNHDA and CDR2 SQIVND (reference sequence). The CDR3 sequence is CASSIPAGGPREQFF. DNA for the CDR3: TGTGCCAGTAGTATCCCTGCGGGAGGGCCACGGGAGCAGTTCTTC.

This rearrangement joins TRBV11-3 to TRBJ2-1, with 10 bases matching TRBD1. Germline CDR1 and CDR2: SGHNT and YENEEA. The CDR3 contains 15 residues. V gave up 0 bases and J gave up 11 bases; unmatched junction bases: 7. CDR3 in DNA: TGTGCCAGCAGCTTAGAGGGACAGGGGATTAATCAGCAGTTCTTC. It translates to CASSLEGQGINQQFF.

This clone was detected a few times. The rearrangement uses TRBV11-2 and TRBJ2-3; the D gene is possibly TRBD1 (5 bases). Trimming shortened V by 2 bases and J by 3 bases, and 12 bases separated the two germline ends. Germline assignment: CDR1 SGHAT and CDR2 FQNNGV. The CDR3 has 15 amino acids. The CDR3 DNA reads TGTGCCAGCAGCTTAATCTTGGGGCCTACAGATACGCAGTATTTT. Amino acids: CASSLILGPTDTQYF. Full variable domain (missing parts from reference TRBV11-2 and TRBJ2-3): EAGVAQSPRYKIIEKRQSVAFWCNPISGHATLYWYQQILGQGPKLLIQFQNNGVVDDSQLPKDRFSAERLKGVDSTLKIQPAKLEDSAVYLCASSLILGPTDTQYFGPGTRLTVL.

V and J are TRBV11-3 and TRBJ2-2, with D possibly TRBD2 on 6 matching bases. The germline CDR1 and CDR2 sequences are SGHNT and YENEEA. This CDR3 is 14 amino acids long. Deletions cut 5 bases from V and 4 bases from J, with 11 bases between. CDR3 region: CASSPGGTTGELFF. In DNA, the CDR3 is TGTGCCAGCAGCCCCGGAGGGACCACCGGGGAGCTGTTTTTT.

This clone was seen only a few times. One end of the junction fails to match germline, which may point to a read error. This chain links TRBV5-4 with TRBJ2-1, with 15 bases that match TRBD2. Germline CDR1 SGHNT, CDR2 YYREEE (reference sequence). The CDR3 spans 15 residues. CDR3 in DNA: TGTGCCAGCAGCTCGCCACGGACTAGCGGGAGGGCCCCGATCTTC. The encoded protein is CASSSPRTSGRAPIF.

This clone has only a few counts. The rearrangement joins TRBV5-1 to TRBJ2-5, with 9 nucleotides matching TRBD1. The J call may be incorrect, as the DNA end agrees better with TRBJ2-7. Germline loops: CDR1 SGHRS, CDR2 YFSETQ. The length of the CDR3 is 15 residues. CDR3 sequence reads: CASRPGTGISREQYF. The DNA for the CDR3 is TGCGCCAGCAGGCCCGGGACAGGGATAAGTCGCGAGCAGTACTTC.